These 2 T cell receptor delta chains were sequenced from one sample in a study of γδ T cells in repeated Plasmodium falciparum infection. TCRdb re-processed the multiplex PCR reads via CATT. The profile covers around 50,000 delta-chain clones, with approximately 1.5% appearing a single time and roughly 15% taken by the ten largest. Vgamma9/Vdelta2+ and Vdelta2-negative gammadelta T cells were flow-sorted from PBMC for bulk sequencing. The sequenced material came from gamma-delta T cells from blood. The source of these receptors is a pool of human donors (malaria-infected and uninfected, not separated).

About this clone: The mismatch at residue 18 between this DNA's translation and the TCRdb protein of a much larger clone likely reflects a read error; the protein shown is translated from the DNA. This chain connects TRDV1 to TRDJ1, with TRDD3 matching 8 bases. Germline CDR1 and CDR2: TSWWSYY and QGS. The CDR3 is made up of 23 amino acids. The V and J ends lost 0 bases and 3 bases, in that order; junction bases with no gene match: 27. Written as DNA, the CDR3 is TGTGCTCTTGGGGAACTGGGACTACGCCCTAACGTACTGGGGGCTATGTACCCCGATAAACTCATCTTT. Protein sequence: CALGELGLRPNVLGAMYPDKLIF.

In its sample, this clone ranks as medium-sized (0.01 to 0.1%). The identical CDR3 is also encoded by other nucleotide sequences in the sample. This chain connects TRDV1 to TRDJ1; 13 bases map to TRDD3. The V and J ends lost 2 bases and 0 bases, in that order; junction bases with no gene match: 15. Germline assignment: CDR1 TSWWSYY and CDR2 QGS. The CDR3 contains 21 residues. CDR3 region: CALGEWNWGIRRPPYTDKLIF. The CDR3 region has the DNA TGTGCTCTTGGGGAATGGAACTGGGGGATACGTCGGCCACCGTACACCGATAAACTCATCTTT.